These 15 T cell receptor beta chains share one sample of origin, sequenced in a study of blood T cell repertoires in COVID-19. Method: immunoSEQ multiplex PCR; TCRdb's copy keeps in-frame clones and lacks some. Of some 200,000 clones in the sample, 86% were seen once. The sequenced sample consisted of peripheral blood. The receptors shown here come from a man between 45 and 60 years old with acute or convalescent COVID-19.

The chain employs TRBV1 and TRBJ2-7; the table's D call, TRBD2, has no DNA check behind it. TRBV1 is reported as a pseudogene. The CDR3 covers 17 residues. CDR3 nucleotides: TGCACCAGCAGCGGGGTCTGGGAGGGCGGGAGCTCCTACGAGCAGTACTTC. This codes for CTSSGVWEGGSSYEQYF.

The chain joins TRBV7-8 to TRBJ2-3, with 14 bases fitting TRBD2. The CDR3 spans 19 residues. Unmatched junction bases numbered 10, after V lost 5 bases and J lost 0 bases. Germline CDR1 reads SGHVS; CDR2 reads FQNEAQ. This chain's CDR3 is CASSTRRTSGGTSTDTQYF. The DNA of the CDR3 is TGTGCCAGCAGCACAAGGAGGACTAGCGGGGGGACTAGCACAGATACGCAGTATTTT.

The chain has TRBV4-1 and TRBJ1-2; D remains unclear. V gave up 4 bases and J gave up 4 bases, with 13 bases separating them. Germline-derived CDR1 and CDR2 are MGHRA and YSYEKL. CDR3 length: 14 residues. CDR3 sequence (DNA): TGCGCCAGCAGCCCGGGAGCGGCGGGCTATGGCTACACCTTC. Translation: CASSPGAAGYGYTF.

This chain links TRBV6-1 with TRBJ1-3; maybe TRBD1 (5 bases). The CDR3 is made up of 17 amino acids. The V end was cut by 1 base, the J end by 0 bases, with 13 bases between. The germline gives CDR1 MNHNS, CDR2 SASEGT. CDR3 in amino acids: CASSEGGRRSSGNTIYF. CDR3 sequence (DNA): TGTGCCAGCAGTGAAGGGGGCAGGCGTTCCTCTGGAAACACCATATATTTT.

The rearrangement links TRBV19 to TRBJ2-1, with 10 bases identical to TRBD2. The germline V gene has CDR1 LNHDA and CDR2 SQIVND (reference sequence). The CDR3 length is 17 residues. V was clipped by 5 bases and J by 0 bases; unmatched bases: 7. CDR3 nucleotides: TGTGCCAGTAGTGCCGCTAGCGGGGGACGCTCCTACAATGAGCAGTTCTTC. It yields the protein CASSAASGGRSYNEQFF.

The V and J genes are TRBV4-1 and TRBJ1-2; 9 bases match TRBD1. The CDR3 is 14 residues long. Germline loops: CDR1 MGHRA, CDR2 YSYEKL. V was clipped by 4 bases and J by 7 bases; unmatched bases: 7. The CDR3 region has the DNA TGCGCCAGCAGCCCACAGGGGGCCCAAACTGGCTACACCTTC. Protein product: CASSPQGAQTGYTF.

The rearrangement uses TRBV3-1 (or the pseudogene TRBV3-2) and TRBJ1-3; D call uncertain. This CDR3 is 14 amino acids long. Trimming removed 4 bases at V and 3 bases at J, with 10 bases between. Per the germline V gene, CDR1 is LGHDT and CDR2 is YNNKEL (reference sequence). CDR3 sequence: CASSPADYGNTIYF. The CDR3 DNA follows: TGTGCCAGCAGCCCAGCGGACTATGGAAACACCATATATTTT.

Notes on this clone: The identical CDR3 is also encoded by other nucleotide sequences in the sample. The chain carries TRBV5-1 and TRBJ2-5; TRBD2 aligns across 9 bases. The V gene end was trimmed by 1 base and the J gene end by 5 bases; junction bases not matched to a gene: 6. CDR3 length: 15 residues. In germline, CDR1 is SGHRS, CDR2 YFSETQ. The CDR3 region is CASSLRRGGRETQYF. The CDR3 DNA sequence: TGCGCCAGCAGCTTGAGGCGGGGGGGCCGGGAGACCCAGTACTTC.

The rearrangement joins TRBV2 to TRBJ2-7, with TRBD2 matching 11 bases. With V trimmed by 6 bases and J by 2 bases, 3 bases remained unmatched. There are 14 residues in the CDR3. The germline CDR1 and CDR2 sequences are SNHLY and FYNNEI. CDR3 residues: CASRASGGTYEQYF. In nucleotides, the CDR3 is TGTGCCAGCAGGGCTAGCGGGGGGACCTACGAGCAGTACTTC. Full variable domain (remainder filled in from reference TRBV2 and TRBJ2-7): EPEVTQTPSHQVTQMGQEVILRCVPISNHLYFYWYRQILGQKVEFLVSFYNNEISEKSEIFDDQFSVERPDGSNFTLKIRSTKLEDSAMYFCASRASGGTYEQYFGPGTRLTVT.

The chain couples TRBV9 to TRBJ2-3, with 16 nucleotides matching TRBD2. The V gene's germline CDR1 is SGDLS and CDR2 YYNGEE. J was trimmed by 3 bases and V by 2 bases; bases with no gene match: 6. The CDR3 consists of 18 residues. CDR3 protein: CASSVGLAGGINTDTQYF. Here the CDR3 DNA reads TGTGCCAGCAGCGTGGGACTAGCGGGGGGGATTAATACAGATACGCAGTATTTT.

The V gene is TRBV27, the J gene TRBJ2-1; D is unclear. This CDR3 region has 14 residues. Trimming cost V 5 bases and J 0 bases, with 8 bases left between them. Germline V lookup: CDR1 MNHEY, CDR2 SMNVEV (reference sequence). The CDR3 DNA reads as TGTGCCAGCAGTGCGTTAATCTCCTACAATGAGCAGTTCTTC. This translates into CASSALISYNEQFF.

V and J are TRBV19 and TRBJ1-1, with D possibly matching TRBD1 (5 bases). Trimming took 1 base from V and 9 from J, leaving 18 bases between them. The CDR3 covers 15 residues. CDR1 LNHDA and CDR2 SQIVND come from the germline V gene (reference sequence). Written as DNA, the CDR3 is TGTGCCAGTAGTATAGGGGGGGGTTGGGAGCTACAAGCTTTCTTT. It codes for CASSIGGGWELQAFF.

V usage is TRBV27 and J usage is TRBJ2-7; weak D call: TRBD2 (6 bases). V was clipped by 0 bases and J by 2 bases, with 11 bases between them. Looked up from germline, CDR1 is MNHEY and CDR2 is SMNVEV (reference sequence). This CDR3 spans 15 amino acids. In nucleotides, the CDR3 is TGTGCCAGCAGTTTATCGGGGACTGTCCCCTACGAGCAGTACTTC. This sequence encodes CASSLSGTVPYEQYF.

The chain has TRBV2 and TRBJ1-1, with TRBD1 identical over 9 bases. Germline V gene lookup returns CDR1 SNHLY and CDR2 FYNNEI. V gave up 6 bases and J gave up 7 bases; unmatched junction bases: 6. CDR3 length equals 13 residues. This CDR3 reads CASSGQGRDEAFF. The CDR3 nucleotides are TGTGCCAGCAGCGGACAGGGGAGGGATGAAGCTTTCTTT. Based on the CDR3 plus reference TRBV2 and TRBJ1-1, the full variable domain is EPEVTQTPSHQVTQMGQEVILRCVPISNHLYFYWYRQILGQKVEFLVSFYNNEISEKSEIFDDQFSVERPDGSNFTLKIRSTKLEDSAMYFCASSGQGRDEAFFGQGTRLTVV.

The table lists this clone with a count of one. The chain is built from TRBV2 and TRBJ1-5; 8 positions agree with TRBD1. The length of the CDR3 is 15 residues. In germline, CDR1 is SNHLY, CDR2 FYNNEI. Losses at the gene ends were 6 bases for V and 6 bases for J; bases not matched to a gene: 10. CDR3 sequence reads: CASSSGQVGAQPQHF. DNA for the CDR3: TGTGCCAGCAGCTCGGGACAGGTTGGGGCTCAGCCCCAGCATTTT.